This TCR beta chain was sequenced during a study of OX40 agonist ivuxolimab in advanced cancers. This table comes from immunoSEQ multiplex PCR, and its TCRdb copy is limited to in-frame clones, with some not included. The top ten clones hold around 2.5% of a sample with some 45,000 clones, 84% of them seen once. Trimming shortened V by 5 bases and J by 4 bases, and 11 bases separated the two germline ends. CDR1 SGHVS and CDR2 FQNEAQ come from the germline V gene. The CDR3 is 13 residues long. Points on this clone: Antigen unknown.

Study-level results: CD8+ T cells averaged more expanded clones than CD4+.

Sequenced material: CD4+ or CD8+ T cells sorted from blood, taken in a trial of the OX40 agonist ivuxolimab. This clonotype originated in an adult with an advanced solid tumor such as melanoma, head and neck, liver or kidney cancer. The chain is built from TRBV7-8 and TRBJ1-1; no reliable D call. DNA for the CDR3: TGTGCCAGCAGCCCCCTGGGTACCACTGAAGCTTTCTTT. It yields the protein CASSPLGTTEAFF.